The clone carrying this T cell receptor beta chain was recorded many times. Its cognate antigen is unknown. Via MiXCR, TCRdb re-called the 5' RACE reads, giving one row per CDR3 protein. The sample records 300,000 to 400,000 distinct CDR3 sequences, about 10% being singletons. The data originate from a study of identical twins. Findings and caveats of the study: Alpha sequences out of frame and shared by twins had excess low generation probability. Surplus twin overlap in beta out-of-frame sequences was less pronounced.

V lost 4 bases and J 7 bases, leaving 10 bases between the germline ends. The CDR3 is 12 residues long. Germline CDR1 SEHNR, CDR2 FQNEAQ (reference sequence). This TCR was recovered from a woman between 45 and 65 years old in good health. The chain links TRBV7-9 to TRBJ1-1; possible D gene TRBD1, 5 bases. Sample: naive T cells sorted from blood. The CDR3, as DNA: TGTGCCAGCAGCTCGGGACCCCTTGAAGCTTTCTTT. This gives the protein CASSSGPLEAFF.